Listed below are T cell receptor beta chains from one sample, sequenced in a study of OX40 agonist ivuxolimab in advanced cancers. Assay: immunoSEQ multiplex PCR; the TCRdb copy retains only in-frame clones and omits some. This repertoire shows 100,000 or so clones, 84% found once; its top ten account for roughly 5.4%. Material: CD4+ or CD8+ T cells sorted from blood, obtained in a trial of the OX40 agonist ivuxolimab. These receptors all stem from an adult with an advanced solid tumor such as melanoma, head and neck, liver or kidney cancer. Each CDR3 is given with its conserved first and last residue. Each record gives: J gene, V gene, CDR3 protein.

j_call: TRBJ2-2
v_call: TRBV19
cdr3_aa: CASSQGGVTGELFF

j_call: TRBJ1-2
v_call: TRBV6-5
cdr3_aa: CASSDRGRLYGYTF

j_call: TRBJ2-1
v_call: TRBV6-4
cdr3_aa: CASSDEGGPYNEQFF

j_call: TRBJ1-6
v_call: TRBV29-1
cdr3_aa: CSVEGGQGHNSPLHF

j_call: TRBJ2-3
v_call: TRBV14
cdr3_aa: CASSQGTRNTDTQYF

j_call: TRBJ2-3
v_call: TRBV11-2
cdr3_aa: CASSLRHRAFTDTQYF

j_call: TRBJ1-1
v_call: TRBV10-3
cdr3_aa: CAISEYSTGVGTEAFF

j_call: TRBJ2-1
v_call: TRBV5-8
cdr3_aa: CASSLGSGGRDEQFF

j_call: TRBJ2-7
v_call: TRBV19
cdr3_aa: CASSRQGYSYEQYF

j_call: TRBJ2-5
v_call: TRBV9
cdr3_aa: CASSVGGLETQYF

j_call: TRBJ1-5
v_call: TRBV5-5
cdr3_aa: CASSLAPGQPQHF

j_call: TRBJ2-3
v_call: TRBV11-3
cdr3_aa: CASSPSGVRGADTQYF

j_call: TRBJ2-2
v_call: TRBV5-1
cdr3_aa: CASSLAGVGTTQNTGELFF

j_call: TRBJ1-2
v_call: TRBV6-6
cdr3_aa: CASSTQSNYGYTF

j_call: TRBJ1-1
v_call: TRBV19
cdr3_aa: CASSINFRISEAFF

j_call: TRBJ1-2
v_call: TRBV7-8
cdr3_aa: CASSLAVGGNYGYTF

j_call: TRBJ1-1
v_call: TRBV5-1
cdr3_aa: CASSLGQGRGNTEAFF

j_call: TRBJ2-2
v_call: TRBV5-6
cdr3_aa: CASSLGGQYGELFF

j_call: TRBJ1-3
v_call: TRBV12-5
cdr3_aa: CVSAAGGFGNTIYF

j_call: TRBJ2-5
v_call: TRBV7-9
cdr3_aa: CASSSGTSGVQETQYF

j_call: TRBJ1-6
v_call: TRBV6-5
cdr3_aa: CASRRTGALDSPLHF

j_call: TRBJ1-6
v_call: TRBV4-3
cdr3_aa: CASSQVGQAYSPLHF

j_call: TRBJ2-7
v_call: TRBV4-1
cdr3_aa: CASSQEGLAGSYEQYF

j_call: TRBJ2-1
v_call: TRBV2
cdr3_aa: CASTRRVAGYNEQFF

j_call: TRBJ2-2
v_call: TRBV19
cdr3_aa: CASKGQGANGELFF

j_call: TRBJ1-2
v_call: TRBV5-1
cdr3_aa: CASSLAGDYGYTF

j_call: TRBJ2-3
v_call: TRBV7-2
cdr3_aa: CASSLDGRGSDTQYF

j_call: TRBJ1-4
v_call: TRBV9
cdr3_aa: CASSPPVGRGEKLFF

j_call: TRBJ2-1
v_call: TRBV7-9
cdr3_aa: CASSLGLAGLYNEQFF

j_call: TRBJ2-5
v_call: TRBV12-5
cdr3_aa: CASGPTPLAETQYF

j_call: TRBJ1-4
v_call: TRBV5-1
cdr3_aa: CASSTGRAKGPATNEKLFF

j_call: TRBJ2-7
v_call: TRBV7-8
cdr3_aa: CASSPYRGGSYEQYF

j_call: TRBJ1-4
v_call: TRBV19
cdr3_aa: CASSPAGQYNEKLFF

j_call: TRBJ1-1
v_call: TRBV6-6
cdr3_aa: CASSFGTGDLYAEAFF

j_call: TRBJ2-1
v_call: TRBV6-6
cdr3_aa: CATLGGGGSYNEQFF

j_call: TRBJ1-1
v_call: TRBV30
cdr3_aa: CAWGQGAVGAFF

j_call: TRBJ1-4
v_call: TRBV6-1
cdr3_aa: CASRLQGGDEKLFF

j_call: TRBJ1-2
v_call: TRBV25-1
cdr3_aa: CASSEPGRPGYTF

j_call: TRBJ1-2
v_call: TRBV11-2
cdr3_aa: CASSPGTGGGGYTF

j_call: TRBJ2-2
v_call: TRBV18
cdr3_aa: CASSPPAPWTGELFF

j_call: TRBJ2-3
v_call: TRBV6-5
cdr3_aa: CASSYRDRGLDTQYF

j_call: TRBJ2-2
v_call: TRBV5-1
cdr3_aa: CASSLDRGSTGELFF